This T cell receptor beta chain was identified in a study of shared clonotypes between healthy human individuals. Study-wide background: Three plates each covered CD4 naive and memory; CD8 naive two, CD8 memory one.

The assay used deep level. Libraries were prepared by immunoSEQ multiplex PCR; TCRdb keeps only in-frame clonotypes and omits some of them. The sample has approximately 2,000,000 clones; around 92% are singletons. Comment on this clone: Other DNA sequences in the same sample also yield this CDR3.

The sequenced sample was naive CD4+ T cells from PBMCs. Regarding subset: CD45RA+ positively selected. The TCR was taken from a man aged 18 to 29 in good health. Some clones in this sample may be carry-over from other donors' samples.

This CDR3 is CASSQQGGTYEQYF. In nucleotides, the CDR3 is TGCGCCAGCAGCCAACAAGGCGGTACCTACGAGCAGTACTTC. V gene TRBV4-1 combines with J gene TRBJ2-7; D call uncertain. The V end lost 2 bases, the J end lost 2 bases, and 10 bases lay between the germline ends. This CDR3 region has 14 residues. The germline gives CDR1 MGHRA, CDR2 YSYEKL.